The T cell receptor beta chain described here comes from a study of T cell responses to AZD1222 COVID-19 vaccine. Findings and limits, study-wide: Nearly half of the spike-specific TCRs reportedly recognize variant regions that carry no mutations.

Clones were read by immunoSEQ multiplex PCR, and TCRdb kept only the in-frame ones, dropping some. This sample has more than 150,000 clones; nearly 95% occur once, and the top ten carry around 1.9%. In germline, CDR1 is MDHEN, CDR2 SYDVKM. V lost 3 bases and J 2 bases, leaving 10 bases between the germline ends. The CDR3 consists of 14 residues. With regard to this clone: Its specificity is unknown.

This chain links TRBV28 with TRBJ1-2, with a tentative D call TRBD1 (6 bases). The sequences come from peripheral blood, collected 28 days after the second AZD1222 dose. This TCR was recovered from an adult who received the AZD1222 COVID-19 vaccine. In DNA form, the CDR3 reads TGTGCCAGCAGTTTCTGGGGGGCAAACTATGGCTACACCTTC. Residues: CASSFWGANYGYTF.